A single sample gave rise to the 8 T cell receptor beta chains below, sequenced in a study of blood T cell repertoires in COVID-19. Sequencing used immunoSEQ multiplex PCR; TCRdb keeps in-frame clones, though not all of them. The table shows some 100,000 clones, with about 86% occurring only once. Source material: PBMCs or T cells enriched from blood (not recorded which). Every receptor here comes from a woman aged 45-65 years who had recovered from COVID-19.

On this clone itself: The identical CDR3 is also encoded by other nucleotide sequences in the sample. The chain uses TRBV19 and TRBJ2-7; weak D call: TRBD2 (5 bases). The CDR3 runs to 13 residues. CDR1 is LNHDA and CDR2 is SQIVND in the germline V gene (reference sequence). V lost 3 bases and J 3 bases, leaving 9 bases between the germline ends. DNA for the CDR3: TGTGCCAGTAGTATCCTAGGAGGCTACGAGCAGTACTTC. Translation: CASSILGGYEQYF.

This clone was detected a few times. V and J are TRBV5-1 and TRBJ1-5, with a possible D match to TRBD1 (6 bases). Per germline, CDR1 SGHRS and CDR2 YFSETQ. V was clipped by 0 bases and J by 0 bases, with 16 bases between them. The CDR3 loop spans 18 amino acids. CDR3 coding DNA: TGCGCCAGCAGCTTGGACACGTGGGGGCCATATAGCAATCAGCCCCAGCATTTT. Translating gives CASSLDTWGPYSNQPQHF.

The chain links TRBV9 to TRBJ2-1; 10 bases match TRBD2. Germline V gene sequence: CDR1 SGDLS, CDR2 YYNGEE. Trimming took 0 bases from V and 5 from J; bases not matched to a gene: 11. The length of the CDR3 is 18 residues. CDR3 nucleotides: TGTGCCAGCAGCGTAGCGCCAGCGGGGGGGAATGGCGACAATGAGCAGTTCTTC. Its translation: CASSVAPAGGNGDNEQFF.

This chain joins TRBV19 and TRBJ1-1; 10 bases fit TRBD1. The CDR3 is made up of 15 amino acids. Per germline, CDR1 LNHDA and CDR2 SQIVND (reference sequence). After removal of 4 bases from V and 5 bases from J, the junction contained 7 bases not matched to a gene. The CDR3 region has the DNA TGTGCCAGTAGTAACCGGGACAGGGGAGGGACTGAAGCTTTCTTT. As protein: CASSNRDRGGTEAFF.

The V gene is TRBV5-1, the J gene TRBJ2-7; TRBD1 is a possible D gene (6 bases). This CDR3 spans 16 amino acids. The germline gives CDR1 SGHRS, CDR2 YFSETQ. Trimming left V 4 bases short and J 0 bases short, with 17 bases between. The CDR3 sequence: CASSPWLVTGSYEQYF. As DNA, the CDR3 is TGCGCCAGCAGCCCCTGGTTGGTGACAGGCTCCTACGAGCAGTACTTC.

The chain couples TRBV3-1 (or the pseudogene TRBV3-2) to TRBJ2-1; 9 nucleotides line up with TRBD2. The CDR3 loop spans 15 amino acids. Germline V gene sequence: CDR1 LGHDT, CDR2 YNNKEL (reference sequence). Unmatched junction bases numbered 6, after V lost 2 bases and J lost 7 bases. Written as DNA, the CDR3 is TGTGCCAGCAGCCAACGGCTAGCGGGAAGAAATGAGCAGTTCTTC. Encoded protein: CASSQRLAGRNEQFF.

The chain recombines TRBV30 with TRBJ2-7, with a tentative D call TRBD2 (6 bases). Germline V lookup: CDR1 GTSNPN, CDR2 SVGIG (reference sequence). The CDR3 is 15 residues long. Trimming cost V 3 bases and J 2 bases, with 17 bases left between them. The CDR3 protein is CAWRDLPGLTYEQYF. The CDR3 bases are TGTGCCTGGAGAGATCTACCGGGACTGACCTACGAGCAGTACTTC.

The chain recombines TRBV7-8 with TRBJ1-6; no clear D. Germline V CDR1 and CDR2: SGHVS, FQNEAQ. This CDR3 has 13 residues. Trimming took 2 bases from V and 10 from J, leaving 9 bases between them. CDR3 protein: CASSLSSRSPLHF. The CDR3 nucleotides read TGTGCCAGCAGCTTATCTTCGAGGTCACCCCTCCACTTT.